The clone carrying this TCR beta chain has just a few counts. Its antigen is unidentified. This entry belongs to a study of cytomegalovirus exposure and HLA in healthy donors. Findings of the study overall: Most TCR sequences were seen very rarely across donors, but some public TCRs occurred in many.

From germline, CDR1 is SGHTA and CDR2 FQGNSA. The CDR3 covers 14 residues. The ends were cut back, 1 base at V and 2 bases at J, with 8 bases in the middle. Primers: 60 Vbeta forward and 13 Jbeta reverse. Generated by immunoSEQ multiplex PCR, the TCRdb table keeps only in-frame clones and is missing some. The table lists approximately 160,000 clones, about 64% of them singletons. Source material: PBMCs. The source is a man aged 50 to 59 in good health and CMV-seronegative. The chain is built from TRBV7-2 and TRBJ1-1; possibly TRBD1 for D (5 bases). In nucleotides, the CDR3 is TGTGCCAGCAGCTTAGGGGGCCTCAACACTGAAGCTTTCTTT. Its protein is CASSLGGLNTEAFF.